This T cell receptor (beta chain) was found in a study of blood T cell repertoires in COVID-19. Turning to the study itself: There were acute and convalescent COVID-19 samples, and they came from the United States, Italy and Spain.

As handled by the study authors: It was from reference gene primer amplification that nucleated cell counts were estimated. The assay was immunoSEQ multiplex PCR, and TCRdb's table has in-frame clones only and misses some. V and J calls and clone size follow that table, whereas D and trimming were derived from the DNA. The sample gives under 170,000 clones, 84% of which show up once; roughly 2.3% is in the top ten. This CDR3 has 16 residues. CDR1 is MNHEY, CDR2 SVGAGI, per germline. Trimming took 0 bases from V and 6 from J, leaving 15 bases between them. The TCR sequence derives from a man in his 70s with acute or convalescent COVID-19. The genes are TRBV6-5 and TRBJ1-5; D is uncertain. The sample was peripheral blood. The CDR3 nucleotides read TGTGCCAGCAGTTACTCGAATACGGTGGAGGGTCAGCCCCAGCATTTT. This gives the protein CASSYSNTVEGQPQHF.